The T cell receptor (beta chain) described here comes from a study of graft-versus-host responses after intestinal transplantation. As for the study in general: All recipients were given anti-thymocyte globulin induction, and tacrolimus and steroids were then administered for roughly three years.

Here immunoSEQ multiplex PCR was the method, and the copy in TCRdb shows in-frame clones only, minus some. Of some 46,000 clones listed, 85% to 95% are singletons. On this clone: Its antigen remains unknown.

Study observations and caveats: The highest levels of circulating GvH clones went along with early declines in HvG clones after transplant. Detected in recipient marrow were GvH clones, some of which were first observed in ileum or blood. Where graft-donor T cell macrochimerism was present, patients had high graft-versus-host to host-versus-graft clonal ratios in allografts.

The material sequenced was PBMCs, taken about 800 days after a first intestinal transplant, on the day of a second. The clonotype originates from a human patient who received an intestinal transplant, so some T cells may come from the graft donor.

The DNA of the CDR3 is TGTGCCAGCAGAGACCGAGACAGGGGCACAGATACGCAGTATTTT. Translated: CASRDRDRGTDTQYF. V is TRBV6-4 and J is TRBJ2-3, with 7 nucleotides matching TRBD1. Trimming cost V 6 bases and J 1 base; bases outside gene matches: 7. CDR1 and CDR2 from the germline V gene are MRHNA and SNTAGT. This CDR3 region has 15 residues.